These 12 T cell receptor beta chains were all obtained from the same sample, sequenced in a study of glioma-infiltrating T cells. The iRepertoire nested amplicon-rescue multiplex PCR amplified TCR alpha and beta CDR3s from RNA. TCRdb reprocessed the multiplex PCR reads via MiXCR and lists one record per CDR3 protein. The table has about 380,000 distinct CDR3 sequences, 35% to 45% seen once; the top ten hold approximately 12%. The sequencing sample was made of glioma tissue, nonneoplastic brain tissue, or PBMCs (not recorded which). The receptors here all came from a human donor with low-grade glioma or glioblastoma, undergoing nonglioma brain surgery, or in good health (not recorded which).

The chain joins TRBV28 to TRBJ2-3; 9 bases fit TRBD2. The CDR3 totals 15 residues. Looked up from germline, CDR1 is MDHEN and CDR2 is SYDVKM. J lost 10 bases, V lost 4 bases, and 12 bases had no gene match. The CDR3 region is CASSSGGSGRSAQYF. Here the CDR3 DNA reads TGTGCCAGCAGTTCGGGCGGGAGCGGGAGGAGTGCGCAGTATTTT.

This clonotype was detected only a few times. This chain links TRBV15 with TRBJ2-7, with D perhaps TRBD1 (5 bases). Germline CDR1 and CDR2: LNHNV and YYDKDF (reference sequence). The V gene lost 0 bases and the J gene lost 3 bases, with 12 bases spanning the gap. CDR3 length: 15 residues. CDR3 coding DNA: TGTGCCACCAGCAGAGATGGCCCAGGGTTCTACGAGCAGTACTTC. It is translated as CATSRDGPGFYEQYF.

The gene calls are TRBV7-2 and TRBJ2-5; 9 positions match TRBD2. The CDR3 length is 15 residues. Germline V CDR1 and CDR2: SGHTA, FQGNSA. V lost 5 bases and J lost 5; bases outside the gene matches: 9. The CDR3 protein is CASSPVAGVVETQYF. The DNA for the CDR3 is TGTGCCAGCAGCCCTGTAGCGGGAGTGGTGGAGACCCAGTACTTC. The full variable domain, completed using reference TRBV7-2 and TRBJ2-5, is GAGVSQSPSNKVTEKGKDVELRCDPISGHTALYWYRQSLGQGLEFLIYFQGNSAPDKSGLPSDRFSAERTGGSVSTLTIQRTQQEDSAVYLCASSPVAGVVETQYFGPGTRLLVL.

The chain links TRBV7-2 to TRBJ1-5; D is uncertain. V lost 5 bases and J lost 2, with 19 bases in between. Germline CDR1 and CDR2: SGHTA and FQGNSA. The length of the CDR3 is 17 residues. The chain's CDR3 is CASSLLSGPGGNQPQHF. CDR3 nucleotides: TGTGCCAGCAGCCTTCTATCGGGCCCCGGTGGCAATCAGCCCCAGCATTTT.

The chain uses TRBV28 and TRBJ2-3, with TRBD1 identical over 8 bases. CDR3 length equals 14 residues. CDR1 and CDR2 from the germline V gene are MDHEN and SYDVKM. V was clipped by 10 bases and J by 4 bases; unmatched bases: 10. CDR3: CAISGNRGSDTQYF. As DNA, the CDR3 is TGTGCCATCTCTGGAAACAGGGGGTCAGATACGCAGTATTTT.

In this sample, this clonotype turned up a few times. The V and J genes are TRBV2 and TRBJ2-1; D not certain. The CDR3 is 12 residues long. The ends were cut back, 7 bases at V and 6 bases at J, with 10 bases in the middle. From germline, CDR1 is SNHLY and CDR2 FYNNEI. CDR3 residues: CASTRRFNEQFF. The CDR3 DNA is TGTGCCAGCACTAGAAGGTTCAATGAGCAGTTCTTC.

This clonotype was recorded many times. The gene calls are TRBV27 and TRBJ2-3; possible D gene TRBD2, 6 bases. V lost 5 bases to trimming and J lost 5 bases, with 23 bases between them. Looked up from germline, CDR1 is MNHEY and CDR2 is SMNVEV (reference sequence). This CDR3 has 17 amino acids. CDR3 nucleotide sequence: TGTGCCAGCAGTCCCGGGCGGTGGCTTTGGAGGGGAGATACGCAGTATTTT. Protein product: CASSPGRWLWRGDTQYF.

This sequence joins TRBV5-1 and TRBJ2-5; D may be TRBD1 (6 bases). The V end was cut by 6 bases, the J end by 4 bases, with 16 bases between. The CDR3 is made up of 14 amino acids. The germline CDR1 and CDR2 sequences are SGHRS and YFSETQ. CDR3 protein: CASTQQGTGETQYF. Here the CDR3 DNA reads TGCGCCAGCACCCAACAGGGAACTGGAGAGACCCAGTACTTC. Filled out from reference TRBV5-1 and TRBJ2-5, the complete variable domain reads KAGVTQTPRYLIKTRGQQVTLSCSPISGHRSVSWYQQTPGQGLQFLFEYFSETQRNKGNFPGRFSGRQFSNSRSEMNVSTLELGDSALYLCASTQQGTGETQYFGPGTRLLVL.

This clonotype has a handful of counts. The CDR3 DNA follows: TGCGCCAGCAGCCGGGAAGTGGGACAGGGGGTATACGAGCAGTACTTC. This encodes CASSREVGQGVYEQYF. The J gene is TRBJ2-7, the V gene TRBV4-1; 11 bases agree with TRBD1. Germline values: CDR1 MGHRA, CDR2 YSYEKL. The CDR3 sequence is 16 residues long. After removal of 4 bases from V and 4 bases from J, the junction contained 9 bases not matched to a gene.

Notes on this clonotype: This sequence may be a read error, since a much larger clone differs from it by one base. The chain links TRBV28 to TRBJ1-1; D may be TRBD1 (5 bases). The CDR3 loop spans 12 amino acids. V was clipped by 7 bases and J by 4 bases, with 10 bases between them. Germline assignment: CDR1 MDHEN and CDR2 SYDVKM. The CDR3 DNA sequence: TGTGCCAGCATCGACAGTCCCACTGAAGCTTTCTTT. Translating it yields CASIDSPTEAFF.

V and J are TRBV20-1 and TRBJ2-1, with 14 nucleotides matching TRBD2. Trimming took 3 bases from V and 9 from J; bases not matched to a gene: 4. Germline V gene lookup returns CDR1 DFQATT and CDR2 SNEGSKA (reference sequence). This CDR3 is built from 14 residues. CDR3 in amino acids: CSARTSGRAPEQFF. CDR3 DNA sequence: TGCAGTGCTAGGACTAGCGGGAGGGCCCCTGAGCAGTTCTTC.

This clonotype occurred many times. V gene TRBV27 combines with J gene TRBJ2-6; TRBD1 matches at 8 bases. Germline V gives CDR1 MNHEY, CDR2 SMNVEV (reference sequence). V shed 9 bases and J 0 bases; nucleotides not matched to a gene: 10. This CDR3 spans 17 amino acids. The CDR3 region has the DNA TGTGCCAGTGCCCCGGGACAGGCCGACTCTGGGGCCAACGTCCTGACTTTC. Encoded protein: CASAPGQADSGANVLTF.